The sequence of this T cell receptor beta chain was determined in a study of vaccination effects on CD4 cells after COVID-19. This CDR3 contains 15 residues. Germline CDR1 reads LNHDA; CDR2 reads SQIVND (reference sequence). Between the trimmed V and J ends, which lost 7 bases and 8 bases, there was a span of 20 bases. Of note for this clone: Its antigen remains unknown.

Findings and caveats of the study: Both infection-induced and vaccine-induced clones contracted markedly at late post-vaccination timepoints.

The method was immunoSEQ multiplex PCR; TCRdb's version includes in-frame clones alone and lacks a portion of them. This repertoire shows about 16,000 clones, around 64% found once; its top ten account for around 9%. Antigen-specific CD4+ T cells were expanded with viral peptide pools in the ViraFEST assay before sequencing. Researchers isolated CD4+ T cells once approximately 10 days of culture had elapsed. Participants were vaccinated with two doses of either the BNT162b2 or mRNA-1273 vaccine. Sequences were derived from CD4+ T cells from PBMCs cultured with SARS-CoV-2 spike peptides, sampled after COVID-19 vaccination. The chain uses TRBV19 and TRBJ1-4, with a tentative D call TRBD1 (6 bases). The TCR originated in a human donor who received a COVID-19 vaccine. The CDR3 loop reads CASTARNRVGEKLFF. DNA for the CDR3: TGTGCCAGTACCGCCCGAAACAGGGTCGGGGAAAAACTGTTTTTT.